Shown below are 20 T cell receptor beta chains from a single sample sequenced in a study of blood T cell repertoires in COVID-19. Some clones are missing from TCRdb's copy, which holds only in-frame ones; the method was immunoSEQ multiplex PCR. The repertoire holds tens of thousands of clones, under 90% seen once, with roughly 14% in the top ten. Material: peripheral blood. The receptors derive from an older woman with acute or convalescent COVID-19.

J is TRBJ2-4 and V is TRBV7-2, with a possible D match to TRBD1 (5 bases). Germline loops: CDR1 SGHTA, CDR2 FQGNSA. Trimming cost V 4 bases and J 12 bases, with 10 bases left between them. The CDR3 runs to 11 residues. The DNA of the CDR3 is TGTGCCAGCAGCTCCCAGGGCCCTCAGTACTTC. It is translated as CASSSQGPQYF. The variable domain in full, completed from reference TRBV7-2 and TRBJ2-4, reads GAGVSQSPSNKVTEKGKDVELRCDPISGHTALYWYRQSLGQGLEFLIYFQGNSAPDKSGLPSDRFSAERTGGSVSTLTIQRTQQEDSAVYLCASSSQGPQYFGAGTRLSVL.

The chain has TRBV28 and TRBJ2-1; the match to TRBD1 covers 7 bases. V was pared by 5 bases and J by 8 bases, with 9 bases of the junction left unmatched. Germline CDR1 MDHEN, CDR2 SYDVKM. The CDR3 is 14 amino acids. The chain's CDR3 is CASSGIRGKDEQFF. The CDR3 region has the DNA TGTGCCAGCAGTGGAATCAGGGGGAAGGATGAGCAGTTCTTC.

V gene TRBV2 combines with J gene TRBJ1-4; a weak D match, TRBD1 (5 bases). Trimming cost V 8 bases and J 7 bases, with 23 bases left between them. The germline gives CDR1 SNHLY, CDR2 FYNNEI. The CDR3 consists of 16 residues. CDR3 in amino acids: CASLIGRVWGGEKLFF. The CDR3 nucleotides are TGTGCCAGCCTAATCGGTCGGGTTTGGGGGGGTGAAAAACTGTTTTTT.

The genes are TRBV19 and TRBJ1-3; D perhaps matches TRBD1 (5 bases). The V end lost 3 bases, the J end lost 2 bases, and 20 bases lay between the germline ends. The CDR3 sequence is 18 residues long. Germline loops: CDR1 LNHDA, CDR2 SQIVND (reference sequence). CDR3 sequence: CASSISRAYSLAGNTIYF. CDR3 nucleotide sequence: TGTGCCAGTAGTATCTCCAGGGCCTACAGTCTTGCTGGAAACACCATATATTTT.

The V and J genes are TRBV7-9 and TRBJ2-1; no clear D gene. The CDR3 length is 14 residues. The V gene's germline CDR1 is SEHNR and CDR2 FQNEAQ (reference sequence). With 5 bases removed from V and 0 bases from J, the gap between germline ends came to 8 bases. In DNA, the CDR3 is TGTGCCAGCAGCCCTTCGAGCTCCTACAATGAGCAGTTCTTC. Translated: CASSPSSSYNEQFF.

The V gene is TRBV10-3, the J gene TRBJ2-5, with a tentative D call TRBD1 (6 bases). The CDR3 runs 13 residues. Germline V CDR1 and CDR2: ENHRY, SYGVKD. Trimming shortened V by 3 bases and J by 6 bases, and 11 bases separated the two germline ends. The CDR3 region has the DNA TGTGCCATCAGTGAATGGGACACAAAGACCCAGTACTTC. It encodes CAISEWDTKTQYF.

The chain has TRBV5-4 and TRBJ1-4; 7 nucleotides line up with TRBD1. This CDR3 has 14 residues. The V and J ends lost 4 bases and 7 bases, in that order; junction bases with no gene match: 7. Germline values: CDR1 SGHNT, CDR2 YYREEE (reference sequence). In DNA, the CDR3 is TGTGCCAGCAGCATCGACAGGGTCAGTGAAAAACTGTTTTTT. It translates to CASSIDRVSEKLFF.

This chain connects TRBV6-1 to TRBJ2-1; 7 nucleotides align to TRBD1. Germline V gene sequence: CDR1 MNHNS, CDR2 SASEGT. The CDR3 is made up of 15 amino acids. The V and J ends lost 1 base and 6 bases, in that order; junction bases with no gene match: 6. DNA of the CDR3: TGTGCCAGCAGTGAAGTCAGGGGGAGTCGCAATGAGCAGTTCTTC. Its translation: CASSEVRGSRNEQFF.

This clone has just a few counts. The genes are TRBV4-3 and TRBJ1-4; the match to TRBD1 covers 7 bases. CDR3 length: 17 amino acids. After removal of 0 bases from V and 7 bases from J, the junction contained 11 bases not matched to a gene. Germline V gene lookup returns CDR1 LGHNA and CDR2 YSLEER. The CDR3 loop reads CASSQDQGRQGVEKLFF. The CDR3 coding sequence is TGCGCCAGCAGCCAAGATCAGGGTCGACAGGGTGTTGAAAAACTGTTTTTT.

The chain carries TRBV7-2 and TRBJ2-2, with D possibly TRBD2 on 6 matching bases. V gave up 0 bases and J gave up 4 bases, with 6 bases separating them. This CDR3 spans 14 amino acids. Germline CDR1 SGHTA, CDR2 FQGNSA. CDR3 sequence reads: CASSLASGTGELFF. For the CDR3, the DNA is TGTGCCAGCAGCTTAGCTAGCGGCACCGGGGAGCTGTTTTTT.

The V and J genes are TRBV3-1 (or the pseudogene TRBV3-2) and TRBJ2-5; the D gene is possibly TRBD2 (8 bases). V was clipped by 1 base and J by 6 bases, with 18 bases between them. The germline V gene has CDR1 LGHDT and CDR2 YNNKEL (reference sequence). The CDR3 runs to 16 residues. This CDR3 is CASSQVGTAGEQTQYF. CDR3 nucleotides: TGTGCCAGCAGCCAAGTGGGGACAGCGGGGGAACAGACCCAGTACTTC.

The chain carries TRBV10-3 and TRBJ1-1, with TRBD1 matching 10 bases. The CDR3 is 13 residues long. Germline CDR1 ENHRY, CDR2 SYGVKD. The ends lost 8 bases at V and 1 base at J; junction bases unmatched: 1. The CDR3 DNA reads TGTGCCATCCGGACAGGGGGGAACACTGAAGCTTTCTTT. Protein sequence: CAIRTGGNTEAFF.

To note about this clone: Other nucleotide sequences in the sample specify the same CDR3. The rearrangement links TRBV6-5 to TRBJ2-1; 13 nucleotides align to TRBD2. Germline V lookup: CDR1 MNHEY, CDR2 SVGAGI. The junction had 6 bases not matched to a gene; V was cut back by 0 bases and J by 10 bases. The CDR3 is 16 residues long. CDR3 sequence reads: CASSYSGTSGIGEQFF. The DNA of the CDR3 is TGTGCCAGCAGTTACTCTGGGACTAGCGGGATCGGAGAGCAGTTCTTC.

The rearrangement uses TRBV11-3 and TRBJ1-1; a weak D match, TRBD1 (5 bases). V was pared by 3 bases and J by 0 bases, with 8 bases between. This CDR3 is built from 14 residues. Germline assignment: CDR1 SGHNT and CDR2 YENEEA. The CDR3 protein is CASSLGQMNTEAFF. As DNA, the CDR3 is TGTGCCAGCAGCTTGGGGCAGATGAACACTGAAGCTTTCTTT.

DNA of the CDR3: TGTGCCGGAAAGTCGCAGGGAGGGACTGAAGCTTTCTTT. Translation: CAGKSQGGTEAFF. The rearrangement uses TRBV28 and TRBJ1-1, with D possibly being TRBD1 (5 bases). This CDR3 contains 13 residues. V lost 11 bases and J 5 bases, leaving 18 bases between the germline ends. Per germline, CDR1 MDHEN and CDR2 SYDVKM.

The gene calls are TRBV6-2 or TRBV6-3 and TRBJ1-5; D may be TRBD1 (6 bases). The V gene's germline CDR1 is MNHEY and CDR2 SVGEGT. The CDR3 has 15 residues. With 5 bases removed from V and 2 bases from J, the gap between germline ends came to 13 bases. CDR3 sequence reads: CASSPFHRGNQPQHF. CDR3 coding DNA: TGTGCCAGCAGTCCCTTCCACAGGGGCAATCAGCCCCAGCATTTT.

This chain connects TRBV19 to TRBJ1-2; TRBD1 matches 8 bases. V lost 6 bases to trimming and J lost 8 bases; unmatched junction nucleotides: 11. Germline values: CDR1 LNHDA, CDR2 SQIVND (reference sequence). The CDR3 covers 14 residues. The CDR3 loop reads CASSPWGTGIGYTF. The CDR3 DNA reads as TGTGCCAGTAGCCCTTGGGGGACAGGAATCGGCTACACCTTC.

The CDR3, as DNA: TGTGCCAGCACCGACCGGGACAGGAAGTTCTTC. Residues: CASTDRDRKFF. V is TRBV6-5 and J is TRBJ2-1, with TRBD1 matching over 8 bases. CDR3 length: 11 residues. V shed 7 bases, J shed 14 bases, and the junction held 7 bases outside the gene matches. Germline CDR1 and CDR2: MNHEY and SVGAGI.

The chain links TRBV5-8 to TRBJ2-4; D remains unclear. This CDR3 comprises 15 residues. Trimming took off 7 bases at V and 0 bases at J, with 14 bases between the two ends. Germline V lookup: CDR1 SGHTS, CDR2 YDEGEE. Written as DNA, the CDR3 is TGTGCCAGCCTCTCACCGGCGGTAGCCAAAAACATTCAGTACTTC. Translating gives CASLSPAVAKNIQYF.

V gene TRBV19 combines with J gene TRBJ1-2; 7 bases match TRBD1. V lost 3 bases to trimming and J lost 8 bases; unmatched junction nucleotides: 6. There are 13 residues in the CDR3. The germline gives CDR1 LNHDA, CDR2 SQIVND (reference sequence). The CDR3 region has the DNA TGTGCCAGTAGTATCCCCCCAGGGGGAGGCTACACCTTC. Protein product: CASSIPPGGGYTF.